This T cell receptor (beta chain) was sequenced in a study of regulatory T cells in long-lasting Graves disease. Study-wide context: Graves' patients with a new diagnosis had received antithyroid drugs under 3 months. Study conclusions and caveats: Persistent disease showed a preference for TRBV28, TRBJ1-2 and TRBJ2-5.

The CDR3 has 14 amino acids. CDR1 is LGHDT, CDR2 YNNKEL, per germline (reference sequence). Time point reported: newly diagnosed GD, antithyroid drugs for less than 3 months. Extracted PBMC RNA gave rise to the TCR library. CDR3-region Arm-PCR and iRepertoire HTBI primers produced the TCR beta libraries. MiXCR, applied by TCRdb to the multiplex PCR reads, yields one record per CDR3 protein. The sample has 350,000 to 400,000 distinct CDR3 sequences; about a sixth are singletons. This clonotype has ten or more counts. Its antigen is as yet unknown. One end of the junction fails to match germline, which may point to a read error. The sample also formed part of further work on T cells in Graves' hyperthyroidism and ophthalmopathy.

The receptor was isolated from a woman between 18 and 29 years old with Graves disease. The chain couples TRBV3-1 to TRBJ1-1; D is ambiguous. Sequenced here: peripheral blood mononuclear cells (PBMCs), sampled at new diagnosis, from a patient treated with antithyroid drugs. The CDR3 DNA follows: TGTGCCAGCAGTCAAGCCACGGCTGGACGAAAAGCTTTCTTT. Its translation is CASSQATAGRKAFF.